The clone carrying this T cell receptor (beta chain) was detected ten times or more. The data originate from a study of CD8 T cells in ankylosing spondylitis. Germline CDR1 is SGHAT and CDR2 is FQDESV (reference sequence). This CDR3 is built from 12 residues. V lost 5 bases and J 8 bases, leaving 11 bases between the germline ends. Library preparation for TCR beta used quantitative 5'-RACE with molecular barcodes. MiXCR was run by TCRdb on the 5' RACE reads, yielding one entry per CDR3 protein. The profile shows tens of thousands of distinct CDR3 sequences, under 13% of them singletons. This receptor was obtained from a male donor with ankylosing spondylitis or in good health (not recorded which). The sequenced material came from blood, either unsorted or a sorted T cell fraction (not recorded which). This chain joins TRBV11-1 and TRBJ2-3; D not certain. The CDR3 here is CASSPHPPTQYF. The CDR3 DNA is TGTGCCAGCAGCCCCCACCCCCCTACGCAGTATTTT.